Below, 16 T cell receptor beta chains from the same sample are listed, as sequenced in a study of radiotherapy plus CTLA-4 blockade in lung cancer. Here immunoSEQ multiplex PCR was the method, and the copy in TCRdb shows in-frame clones only, minus some. The table shows approximately 77,000 clones, with around 76% occurring only once. Sequencing was performed on peripheral blood, taken from a patient treated with radiotherapy plus ipilimumab. The source of these receptors is a human donor with non-small cell lung cancer whose response to radiotherapy plus ipilimumab could not be evaluated. Some clones in this sample may be carry-over from other donors' samples.

Only a few counts were recorded for this clone. V usage is TRBV7-9 and J usage is TRBJ2-7; D is unresolved. The germline V and J ends were trimmed by 1 base and 0 bases, with 4 bases remaining between them. This CDR3 region has 13 residues. Germline loops: CDR1 SEHNR, CDR2 FQNEAQ (reference sequence). This CDR3 is CASSLVSSYEQYF. CDR3 nucleotide sequence: TGTGCCAGCAGCTTAGTGAGCTCCTACGAGCAGTACTTC. The full variable domain, with the rest looked up from reference TRBV7-9 and TRBJ2-7, is DTGVSQNPRHKITKRGQNVTFRCDPISEHNRLYWYRQTLGQGPEFLTYFQNEAQLEKSRLLSDRFSAERPKGSFSTLEIQRTEQGDSAMYLCASSLVSSYEQYFGPGTRLTVT.

J is TRBJ1-5 and V is TRBV28, with 10 bases matching TRBD1. There are 16 residues in the CDR3. Germline trimming cut 4 bases from V and 3 bases from J; bases unmatched to any gene: 6. The germline CDR1 and CDR2 sequences are MDHEN and SYDVKM. The CDR3 DNA reads TGTGCCAGCAGTTCCTACGGACAGGGGGACAATCAGCCCCAGCATTTT. Protein sequence: CASSSYGQGDNQPQHF.

The chain combines TRBV29-1 with TRBJ2-3; TRBD2 matches at 16 bases. Germline V lookup: CDR1 SQVTM, CDR2 ANQGSEA. V shed 7 bases and J 1 base; nucleotides not matched to a gene: 5. This CDR3 region has 16 residues. CDR3 loop: CSGGLAGGLGTDTQYF. The CDR3 bases are TGCAGCGGGGGACTAGCGGGGGGGCTAGGCACAGATACGCAGTATTTT.

The chain combines TRBV5-1 with TRBJ1-2, with 8 bases fitting TRBD1. Looked up from germline, CDR1 is SGHRS and CDR2 is YFSETQ. This CDR3 has 14 amino acids. The V and J ends lost 4 bases and 7 bases, in that order; junction bases with no gene match: 9. CDR3 in DNA: TGCGCCAGCAGCAACGGACAGGGCCTACTTGGCTACACCTTC. Its translation is CASSNGQGLLGYTF.

The genes are TRBV4-2 and TRBJ2-7; the match to TRBD1 covers 8 bases. Germline V lookup: CDR1 LGHNA, CDR2 YNFKEQ. With 4 bases clipped from V and 4 bases from J, the junction kept 9 bases outside the gene matches. CDR3 length: 15 residues. DNA of the CDR3: TGTGCCAGCAGCCCCCCGTACAGGGGGAGTTACGAGCAGTACTTC. Amino acids: CASSPPYRGSYEQYF.

This clone was observed once. This rearrangement joins TRBV19 to TRBJ1-1, with 7 bases that match TRBD1. Germline V gives CDR1 LNHDA, CDR2 SQIVND (reference sequence). V gave up 0 bases and J gave up 6 bases; unmatched junction bases: 10. The CDR3 is 16 residues long. The CDR3 DNA follows: TGTGCCAGTAGTATAGATCTTCTTACAGGGGCTCCTGAAGCTTTCTTT. This sequence encodes CASSIDLLTGAPEAFF.

The chain employs TRBV19 and TRBJ2-7; TRBD2 is a possible D gene (6 bases). V was pared by 3 bases and J by 0 bases, with 9 bases between. This CDR3 contains 14 residues. Germline-derived CDR1 and CDR2 are LNHDA and SQIVND (reference sequence). The CDR3 region has the DNA TGTGCCAGTAGTATTCTCGGGAGCTCCTACGAGCAGTACTTC. Translated, it gives CASSILGSSYEQYF. Full variable domain (remainder filled in from reference TRBV19 and TRBJ2-7): DGGITQSPKYLFRKEGQNVTLSCEQNLNHDAMYWYRQDPGQGLRLIYYSQIVNDFQKGDIAEGYSVSREKKESFPLTVTSAQKNPTAFYLCASSILGSSYEQYFGPGTRLTVT.

This clone was seen only once. V is TRBV6-5 and J is TRBJ1-4, with D possibly TRBD1 on 5 matching bases. The CDR3 is 16 residues long. Trimming stripped 2 bases from V and 7 bases from J, with 17 bases between. CDR1 MNHEY and CDR2 SVGAGI come from the germline V gene. Here the CDR3 reads CASSYTRGFGGEKLFF. The CDR3 DNA reads TGTGCCAGCAGTTACACTAGGGGTTTCGGGGGTGAAAAACTGTTTTTT.

The chain combines TRBV7-3 with TRBJ2-1; 10 bases line up with TRBD1. Germline trimming cut 9 bases from V and 8 bases from J; bases unmatched to any gene: 13. The CDR3 is made up of 15 amino acids. The germline gives CDR1 SGHTA, CDR2 FQGTGA. The DNA for the CDR3 is TGTGCCAGTAGCGGGACAGGGGTCCATACGGATGAGCAGTTCTTC. Translating it yields CASSGTGVHTDEQFF.

J is TRBJ2-7 and V is TRBV28; 7 bases line up with TRBD2. Germline-derived CDR1 and CDR2 are MDHEN and SYDVKM. The CDR3 is 16 residues long. The J segment lost 2 bases and the V segment lost 4 bases, leaving 11 bases of the junction unmatched. The CDR3 nucleotides are TGTGCCAGCAGTTCCCCTGGGGCGAGCGGGACCTACGAGCAGTACTTC. This gives the protein CASSSPGASGTYEQYF.

J is TRBJ2-7 and V is TRBV7-2; 9 bases are shared with TRBD1. The germline CDR1 and CDR2 sequences are SGHTA and FQGNSA. Trimming removed 6 bases from V and 5 bases from J; junction bases left unmatched: 5. CDR3 length: 13 amino acids. Written as DNA, the CDR3 is TGTGCCAGCAGGGGACAGGGTATGAACGAGCAGTACTTC. Protein: CASRGQGMNEQYF. Based on the CDR3 plus reference TRBV7-2 and TRBJ2-7, the full variable domain is GAGVSQSPSNKVTEKGKDVELRCDPISGHTALYWYRQSLGQGLEFLIYFQGNSAPDKSGLPSDRFSAERTGGSVSTLTIQRTQQEDSAVYLCASRGQGMNEQYFGPGTRLTVT.

The chain carries TRBV5-4 and TRBJ2-1, with 7 bases that match TRBD2. The CDR3 consists of 14 residues. Germline V gene sequence: CDR1 SGHNT, CDR2 YYREEE (reference sequence). The J segment lost 10 bases and the V segment lost 7 bases, leaving 14 bases of the junction unmatched. CDR3 coding DNA: TGTGCCAGCGCAGTCCGGGACTACCTCTCAGAGCAGTTCTTC. Protein: CASAVRDYLSEQFF. The complete variable domain, with remaining parts taken from reference TRBV5-4 and TRBJ2-1, reads ETGVTQSPTHLIKTRGQQVTLRCSSQSGHNTVSWYQQALGQGPQFIFQYYREEENGRGNFPPRFSGLQFPNYSSELNVNALELDDSALYLCASAVRDYLSEQFFGPGTRLTVL.

In DNA, the CDR3 is TGTGCCAGCAGTGAAGGTAGCCTAGCGGGGGCCTACGAGCAGTACTTC. Its protein is CASSEGSLAGAYEQYF. The chain joins TRBV2 to TRBJ2-7, with TRBD2 matching over 10 bases. Germline values: CDR1 SNHLY, CDR2 FYNNEI. V was pared by 1 base and J by 2 bases, with 5 bases of the junction left unmatched. CDR3 size: 16 residues.

This clone was seen only a few times. The chain joins TRBV28 to TRBJ1-6, with a tentative D call TRBD1 (6 bases). The CDR3 is 14 amino acids. Trimming took off 7 bases at V and 4 bases at J, with 11 bases between the two ends. Germline-derived CDR1 and CDR2 are MDHEN and SYDVKM. CDR3 coding DNA: TGTGCCAGCATCGACAGGTTGTATAATTCACCCCTCCACTTT. It translates to CASIDRLYNSPLHF.

The chain uses TRBV7-9 and TRBJ1-2, with 7 bases fitting TRBD1. This CDR3 spans 13 amino acids. The ends lost 5 bases at V and 3 bases at J; junction bases unmatched: 3. Germline values: CDR1 SEHNR, CDR2 FQNEAQ (reference sequence). CDR3 nucleotides: TGTGCCAGCAGCACCCAGGGGGACTATGGCTACACCTTC. As protein: CASSTQGDYGYTF. The variable domain in full, with the rest retrieved from reference TRBV7-9 and TRBJ1-2, is DTGVSQNPRHKITKRGQNVTFRCDPISEHNRLYWYRQTLGQGPEFLTYFQNEAQLEKSRLLSDRFSAERPKGSFSTLEIQRTEQGDSAMYLCASSTQGDYGYTFGSGTRLTVV.

The chain links TRBV19 to TRBJ2-3; D uncertain. V shed 1 base and J shed 2 bases, with 7 bases lying between them. The CDR3 has 14 residues. The germline gives CDR1 LNHDA, CDR2 SQIVND (reference sequence). The CDR3 DNA reads TGTGCCAGTAGTATAGGCCTAACCACAGATACGCAGTATTTT. It yields the protein CASSIGLTTDTQYF.